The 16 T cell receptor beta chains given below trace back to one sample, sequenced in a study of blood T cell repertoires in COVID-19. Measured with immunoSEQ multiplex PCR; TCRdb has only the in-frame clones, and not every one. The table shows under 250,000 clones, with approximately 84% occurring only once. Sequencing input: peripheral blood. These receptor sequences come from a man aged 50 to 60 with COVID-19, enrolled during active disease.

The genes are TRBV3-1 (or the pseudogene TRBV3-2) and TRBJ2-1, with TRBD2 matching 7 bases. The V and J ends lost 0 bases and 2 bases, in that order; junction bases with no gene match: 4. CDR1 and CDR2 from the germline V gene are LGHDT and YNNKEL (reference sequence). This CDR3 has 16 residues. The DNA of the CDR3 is TGTGCCAGCAGCCAAGATGGGCTAGCGGCCTACAATGAGCAGTTCTTC. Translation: CASSQDGLAAYNEQFF.

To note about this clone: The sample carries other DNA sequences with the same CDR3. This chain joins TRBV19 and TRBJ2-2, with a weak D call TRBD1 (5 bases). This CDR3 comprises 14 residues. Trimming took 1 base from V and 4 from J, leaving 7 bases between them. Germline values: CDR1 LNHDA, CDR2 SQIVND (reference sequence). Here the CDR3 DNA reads TGTGCCAGTAGTATAGGCCAGGGCACCGGGGAGCTGTTTTTT. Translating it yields CASSIGQGTGELFF.

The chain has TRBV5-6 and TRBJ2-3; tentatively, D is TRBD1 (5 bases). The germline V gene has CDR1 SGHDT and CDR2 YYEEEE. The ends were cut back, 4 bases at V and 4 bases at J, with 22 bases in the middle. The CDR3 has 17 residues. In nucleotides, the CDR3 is TGTGCCAGCAGCACTACTCGAGGCAGGGAAGGGGCAGATACGCAGTATTTT. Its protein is CASSTTRGREGADTQYF.

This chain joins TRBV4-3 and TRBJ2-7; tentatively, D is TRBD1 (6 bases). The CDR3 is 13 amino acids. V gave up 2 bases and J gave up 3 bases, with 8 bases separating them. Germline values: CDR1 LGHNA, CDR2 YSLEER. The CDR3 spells CASSQNRDYEQYF. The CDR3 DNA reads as TGCGCCAGCAGCCAAAACAGGGACTACGAGCAGTACTTC.

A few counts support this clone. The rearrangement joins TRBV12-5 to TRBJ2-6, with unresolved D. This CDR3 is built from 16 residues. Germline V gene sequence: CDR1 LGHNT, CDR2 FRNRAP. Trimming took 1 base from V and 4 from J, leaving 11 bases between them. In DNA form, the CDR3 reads TGTGCTAGTGGTTTGGCACCGGGTGGCGGGGCCAACGTCCTGACTTTC. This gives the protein CASGLAPGGGANVLTF.

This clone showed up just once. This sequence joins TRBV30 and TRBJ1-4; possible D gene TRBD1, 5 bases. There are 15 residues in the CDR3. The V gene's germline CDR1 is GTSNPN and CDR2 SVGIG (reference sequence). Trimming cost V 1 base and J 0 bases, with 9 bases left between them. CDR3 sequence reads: CAWSGATATNEKLFF. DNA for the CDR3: TGTGCCTGGAGTGGGGCGACAGCAACTAATGAAAAACTGTTTTTT.

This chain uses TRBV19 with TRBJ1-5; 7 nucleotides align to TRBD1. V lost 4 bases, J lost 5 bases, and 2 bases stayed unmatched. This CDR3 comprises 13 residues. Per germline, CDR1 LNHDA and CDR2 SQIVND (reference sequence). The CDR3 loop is CASSTQGDQPQHF. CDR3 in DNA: TGTGCCAGTAGTACCCAGGGGGATCAGCCCCAGCATTTT. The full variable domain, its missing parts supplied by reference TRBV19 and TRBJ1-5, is DGGITQSPKYLFRKEGQNVTLSCEQNLNHDAMYWYRQDPGQGLRLIYYSQIVNDFQKGDIAEGYSVSREKKESFPLTVTSAQKNPTAFYLCASSTQGDQPQHFGDGTRLSIL.

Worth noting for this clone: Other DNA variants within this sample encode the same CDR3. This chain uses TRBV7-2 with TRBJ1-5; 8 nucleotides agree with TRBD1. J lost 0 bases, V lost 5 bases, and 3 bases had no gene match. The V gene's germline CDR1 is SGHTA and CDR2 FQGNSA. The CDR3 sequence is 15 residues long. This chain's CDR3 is CASSTGQGSNQPQHF. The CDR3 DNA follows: TGTGCCAGCAGCACAGGACAGGGTAGCAATCAGCCCCAGCATTTT.

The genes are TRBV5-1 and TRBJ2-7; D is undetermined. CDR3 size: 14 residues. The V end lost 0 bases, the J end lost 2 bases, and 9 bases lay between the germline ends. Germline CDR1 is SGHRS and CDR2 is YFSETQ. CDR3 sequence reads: CASSLEADTYEQYF. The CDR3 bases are TGCGCCAGCAGCTTGGAGGCAGACACCTACGAGCAGTACTTC.

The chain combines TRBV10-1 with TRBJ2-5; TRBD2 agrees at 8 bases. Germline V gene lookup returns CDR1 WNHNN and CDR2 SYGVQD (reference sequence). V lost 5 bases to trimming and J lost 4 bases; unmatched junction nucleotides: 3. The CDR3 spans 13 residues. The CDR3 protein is CASSTTSGETQYF. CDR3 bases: TGCGCCAGCAGTACTACTAGCGGAGAGACCCAGTACTTC.

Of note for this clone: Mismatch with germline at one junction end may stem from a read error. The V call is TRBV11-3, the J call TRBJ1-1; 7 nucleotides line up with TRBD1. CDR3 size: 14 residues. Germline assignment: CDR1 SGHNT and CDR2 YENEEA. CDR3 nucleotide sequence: TGTGCCAACAGCTCCGGCGGGACAGTCACTGAAGCTTTCTTT. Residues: CANSSGGTVTEAFF.

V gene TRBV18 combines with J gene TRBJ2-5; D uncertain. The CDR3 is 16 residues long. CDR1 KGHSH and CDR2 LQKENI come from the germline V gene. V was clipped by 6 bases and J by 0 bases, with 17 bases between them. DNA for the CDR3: TGTGCCAGCTCGCTCCAGATTTCACGGGACCAAGAGACCCAGTACTTC. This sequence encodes CASSLQISRDQETQYF.

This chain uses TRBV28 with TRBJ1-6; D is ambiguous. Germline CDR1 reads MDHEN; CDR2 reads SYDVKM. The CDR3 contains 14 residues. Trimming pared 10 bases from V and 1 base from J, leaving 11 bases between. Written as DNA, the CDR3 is TGTGCCACTATGCCCGATTCCTATAATTCACCCCTCCACTTT. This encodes CATMPDSYNSPLHF.

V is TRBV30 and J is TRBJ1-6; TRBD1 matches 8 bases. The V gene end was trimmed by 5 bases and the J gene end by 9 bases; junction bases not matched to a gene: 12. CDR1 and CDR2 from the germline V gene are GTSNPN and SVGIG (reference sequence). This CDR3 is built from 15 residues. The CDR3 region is CAWRRDRQNSSPLHF. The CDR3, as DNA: TGTGCCTGGCGAAGGGACAGGCAAAACTCTTCACCCCTCCACTTT.

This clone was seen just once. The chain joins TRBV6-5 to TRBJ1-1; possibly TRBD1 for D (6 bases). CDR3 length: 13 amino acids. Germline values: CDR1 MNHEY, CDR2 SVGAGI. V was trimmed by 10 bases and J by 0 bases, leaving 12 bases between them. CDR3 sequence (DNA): TGTGCCACAAGACAGGTTATGAACACTGAAGCTTTCTTT. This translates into CATRQVMNTEAFF.

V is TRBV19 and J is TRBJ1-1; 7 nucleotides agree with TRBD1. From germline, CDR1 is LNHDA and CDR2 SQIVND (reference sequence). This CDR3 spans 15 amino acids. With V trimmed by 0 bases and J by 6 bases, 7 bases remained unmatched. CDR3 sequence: CASSIDRQGGSEAFF. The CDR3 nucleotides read TGTGCCAGTAGTATAGATCGGCAGGGGGGCTCTGAAGCTTTCTTT. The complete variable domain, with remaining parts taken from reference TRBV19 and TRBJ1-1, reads DGGITQSPKYLFRKEGQNVTLSCEQNLNHDAMYWYRQDPGQGLRLIYYSQIVNDFQKGDIAEGYSVSREKKESFPLTVTSAQKNPTAFYLCASSIDRQGGSEAFFGQGTRLTVV.